This T cell receptor beta chain appears in the sequencing data of a study of human T cells and chemical hapten exposure. Background on the study: Patch tests applied 0.01% DPC to the upper back and were scored after 6 days.

Documented time point: patch test 3, about 24 weeks after DPC sensitization. Indicated treatment: therapeutic diphenylcyclopropenone sensitization with weekly scalp DPC. MiXCR was run by TCRdb on the RACE reads, yielding one entry per CDR3 protein. The table lists some 89,000 distinct CDR3 sequences, 25% to 30% of them singletons. The CDR3 spans 12 residues. CDR1 DFQATT and CDR2 SNEGSKA come from the germline V gene (reference sequence). Trimming took 0 bases from V and 5 from J, leaving 8 bases between them. The TCR sequence derives from a man aged 35-49 years with alopecia areata. Some clones in this sample may be carry-over from other donors' samples. This specimen consisted of whole blood, obtained in connection with sensitization to the hapten diphenylcyclopropenone (DPC). The gene calls are TRBV20-1 and TRBJ2-7; no firm D call. In DNA, the CDR3 is TGCAGTGCTAGAGACGCCCTTGACGAGCAGTACTTC. Its translation: CSARDALDEQYF.